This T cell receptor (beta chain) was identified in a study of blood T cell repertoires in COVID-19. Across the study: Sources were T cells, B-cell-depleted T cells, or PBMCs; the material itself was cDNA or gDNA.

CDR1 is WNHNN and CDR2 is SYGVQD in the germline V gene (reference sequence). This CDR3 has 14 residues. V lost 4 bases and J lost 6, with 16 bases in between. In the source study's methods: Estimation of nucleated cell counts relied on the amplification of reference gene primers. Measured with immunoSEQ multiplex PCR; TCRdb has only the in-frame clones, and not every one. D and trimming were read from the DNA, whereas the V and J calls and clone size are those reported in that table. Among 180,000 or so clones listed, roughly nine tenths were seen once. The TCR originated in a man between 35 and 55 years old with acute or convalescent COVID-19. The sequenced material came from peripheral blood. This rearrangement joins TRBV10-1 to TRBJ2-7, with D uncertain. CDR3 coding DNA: TGCGCCAGCAGTGGGAGCGAATACCCTACCGAGCAGTACTTC. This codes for CASSGSEYPTEQYF.